This record covers a single T cell receptor (beta chain). Preparation of the TCRbeta library used unique molecular identifiers. TCRdb independently ran MiXCR on the PCR reads; one entry per CDR3 protein. This table holds about 500,000 distinct CDR3 sequences, 32% found once. Germline values: CDR1 SGHRS, CDR2 YFSETQ. V lost 0 bases, J lost 3 bases, and 9 bases lay in between. CDR3 length equals 14 residues. These data originate in a study of T-cell reconstitution after alpha-beta-depleted transplantation in children. This material consisted of PBMCs from the stem cell graft donor, taken from the stem cell graft. The rearrangement joins TRBV5-1 to TRBJ1-2; D ambiguous. The sequence came from a human donor who donated a stem cell graft to a child with aplastic anemia. The DNA for the CDR3 is TGCGCCAGCAGCTTGGAGAGTGCCGACTATGGCTACACCTTC. It is translated as CASSLESADYGYTF.